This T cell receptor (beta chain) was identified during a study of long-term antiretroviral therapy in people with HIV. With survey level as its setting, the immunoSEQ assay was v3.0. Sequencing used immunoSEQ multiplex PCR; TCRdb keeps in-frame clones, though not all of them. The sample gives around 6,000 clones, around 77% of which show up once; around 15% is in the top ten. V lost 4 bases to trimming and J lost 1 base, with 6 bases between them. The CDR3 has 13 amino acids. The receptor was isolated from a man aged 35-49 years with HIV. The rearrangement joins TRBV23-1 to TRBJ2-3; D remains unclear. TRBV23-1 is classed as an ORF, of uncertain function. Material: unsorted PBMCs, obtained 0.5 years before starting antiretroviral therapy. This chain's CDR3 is CASSLTGTDTQYF. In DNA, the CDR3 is TGCGCCAGCAGTCTCACCGGCACAGATACGCAGTATTTT.